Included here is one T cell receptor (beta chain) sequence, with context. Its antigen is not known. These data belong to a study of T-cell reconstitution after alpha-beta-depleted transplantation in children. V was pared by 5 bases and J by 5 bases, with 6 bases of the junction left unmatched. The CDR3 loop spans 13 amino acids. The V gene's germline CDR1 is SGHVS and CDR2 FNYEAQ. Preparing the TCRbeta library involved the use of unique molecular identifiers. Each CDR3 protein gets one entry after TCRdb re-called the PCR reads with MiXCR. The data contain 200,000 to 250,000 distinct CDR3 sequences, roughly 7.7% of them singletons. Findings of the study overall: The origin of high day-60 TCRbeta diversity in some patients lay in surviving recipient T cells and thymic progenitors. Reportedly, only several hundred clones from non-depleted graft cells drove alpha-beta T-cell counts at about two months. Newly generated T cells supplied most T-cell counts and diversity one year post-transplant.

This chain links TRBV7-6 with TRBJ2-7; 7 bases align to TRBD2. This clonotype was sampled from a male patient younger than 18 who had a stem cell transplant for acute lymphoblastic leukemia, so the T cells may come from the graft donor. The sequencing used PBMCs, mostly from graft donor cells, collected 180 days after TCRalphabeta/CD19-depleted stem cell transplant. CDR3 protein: CASSLTGGDEQYF. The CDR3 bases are TGTGCCAGCAGCCTTACGGGGGGAGACGAGCAGTACTTC.